This TCR beta chain came from a study of blood T cell repertoires in COVID-19. The CDR3 covers 14 residues. Germline-derived CDR1 and CDR2 are LNHDA and SQIVND (reference sequence). V dropped 6 bases and J dropped 3; count of bases not matched to a gene: 4. Profiling relied on immunoSEQ multiplex PCR, and the TCRdb table lists in-frame clones only, not all of them. This sample has about 180,000 clones; roughly 85% occur once, and the top ten carry over 2.5%. This sequence joins TRBV19 and TRBJ2-1, with TRBD2 identical over 8 bases. The clonotype was recovered from a man in his sixties with acute or convalescent COVID-19. Sequencing was performed on peripheral blood. In DNA, the CDR3 is TGTGCCAGTAGCGGAAGCGGGGGCTACAATGAGCAGTTCTTC. Translated: CASSGSGGYNEQFF.